This T cell receptor (beta chain) was sequenced in a study of blood T cell repertoires in COVID-19. Study details: The United States, Italy and Spain provided the acute and convalescent COVID-19 samples. Sources were T cells, B-cell-depleted T cells, or PBMCs; the material itself was cDNA or gDNA.

Germline CDR1 reads LNHDA; CDR2 reads SQIVND (reference sequence). This CDR3 contains 14 residues. Trimming removed 9 bases at V and 1 base at J, with 15 bases between. This clone was seen a handful of times. In the original analysis: Reference gene primer amplification yielded estimated nucleated cell counts. This table comes from immunoSEQ multiplex PCR, and its TCRdb copy is limited to in-frame clones, with some not included. The DNA gave D and trimming, while V, J and clone size come from that table. The sample records some 56,000 clones, 80% being singletons. This rearrangement joins TRBV19 to TRBJ1-1; D is undetermined. Input material: peripheral blood. This sequence originates from a man between 60 and 75 years old with acute or convalescent COVID-19. CDR3: CASQDPGWNTEAFF. In DNA, the CDR3 is TGTGCCAGCCAGGATCCGGGGTGGAACACTGAAGCTTTCTTT.